A selection of T cell receptor beta chains follows, all from one sample in a study of tumor-infiltrating lymphocytes in oesophageal squamous cell carcinoma. TCRdb analysed the PCR reads with MiXCR anew, one entry per CDR3 protein. The profile shows fewer than 20,000 distinct CDR3 sequences, 44% of them singletons. The specimen sequenced was blood. Every receptor here comes from a female donor with esophageal squamous cell carcinoma. Each CDR3 is given with its conserved first and last residue. Each record gives: V gene, D gene, J gene, clone size, CDR3 protein, CDR3 DNA. A D gene is named only where the DNA matches it firmly. For some rows the clone size is stated as once, few or many, or as a class when expanded; others skip it.

v_call: TRBV19
d_call: -
j_call: TRBJ2-3
clone_size: -
cdr3_aa: CASSMRHGSTTDTQYF
cdr3_nt: TGTGCCAGTAGTATGCGGCACGGGAGCACCACAGATACGCAGTATTTT

v_call: TRBV7-3
d_call: -
j_call: TRBJ1-3
clone_size: -
cdr3_aa: CASSSNVLTADTGNTIYF
cdr3_nt: TGTGCCAGCAGCTCGAACGTTCTGACGGCCGATACTGGAAACACCATATATTTT

v_call: TRBV28
d_call: -
j_call: TRBJ2-1
clone_size: -
cdr3_aa: CASRPGLVNEQFF
cdr3_nt: TGTGCCAGCAGACCCGGACTGGTAAATGAGCAGTTCTTC

v_call: TRBV19
d_call: -
j_call: TRBJ1-2
clone_size: many
cdr3_aa: CASSPGFYYGYTF
cdr3_nt: TGTGCCAGTAGTCCGGGATTCTACTATGGCTACACCTTC

v_call: TRBV27
d_call: TRBD2
j_call: TRBJ2-3
clone_size: -
cdr3_aa: CASSPSGATDTQYF
cdr3_nt: TGTGCCAGCAGCCCTAGCGGGGCCACAGATACGCAGTATTTT

v_call: TRBV6-2/TRBV6-3
d_call: -
j_call: TRBJ1-6
clone_size: -
cdr3_aa: CASTLKGSSYEQHF
cdr3_nt: TGTGCCAGCACTCTAAAGGGCTCCTCCTACGAGCAGCACTTT

v_call: TRBV7-7
d_call: TRBD2
j_call: TRBJ2-1
clone_size: -
cdr3_aa: CASSSLAGGPDEQFF
cdr3_nt: TGTGCTAGCAGCTCTCTAGCGGGAGGGCCAGATGAGCAGTTCTTC

v_call: TRBV7-2
d_call: TRBD1
j_call: TRBJ2-1
clone_size: medium-sized
cdr3_aa: CASSLRTGKHNEQFF
cdr3_nt: TGTGCCAGCAGCTTAAGGACAGGGAAGCACAATGAGCAGTTCTTC

v_call: TRBV7-6
d_call: -
j_call: TRBJ2-5
clone_size: -
cdr3_aa: CASSRQAGEETQYF
cdr3_nt: TGTGCCAGCAGTCGACAGGCTGGCGAGGAGACCCAGTACTTC

v_call: TRBV24-1
d_call: -
j_call: TRBJ1-4
clone_size: many
cdr3_aa: CATSDLGTPEKLFF
cdr3_nt: TGTGCCACCAGTGATTTGGGGACGCCTGAAAAACTGTTTTTT

v_call: TRBV7-2
d_call: TRBD2
j_call: TRBJ2-1
clone_size: -
cdr3_aa: CASSSGLAGASISYEQFF
cdr3_nt: TGTGCCAGCAGCTCCGGACTAGCGGGAGCGTCTATCTCCTACGAGCAGTTCTTC

v_call: TRBV7-3
d_call: -
j_call: TRBJ2-7
clone_size: medium-sized
cdr3_aa: CASSRWGAGTPGEQYF
cdr3_nt: TGTGCCAGCAGCCGATGGGGGGCAGGGACACCTGGCGAGCAGTACTTC

v_call: TRBV7-6
d_call: -
j_call: TRBJ2-1
clone_size: -
cdr3_aa: CASSLERATMYNEQFF
cdr3_nt: TGTGCCAGCAGCTTAGAGAGGGCTACGATGTACAATGAGCAGTTCTTC

v_call: TRBV19
d_call: -
j_call: TRBJ1-2
clone_size: many
cdr3_aa: CASSIAQNYGYTF
cdr3_nt: TGTGCCAGTAGTATAGCACAGAACTATGGCTACACCTTC

v_call: TRBV7-6
d_call: TRBD1
j_call: TRBJ2-1
clone_size: many
cdr3_aa: CASSLGQGGHTNEQFF
cdr3_nt: TGTGCCAGCAGCCTGGGACAGGGGGGACACACGAATGAGCAGTTCTTC

v_call: TRBV28
d_call: -
j_call: TRBJ1-1
clone_size: -
cdr3_aa: CASRNDPNTEAFF
cdr3_nt: TGTGCCAGCCGCAACGACCCTAACACTGAAGCTTTCTTT

v_call: TRBV12-3/TRBV12-4
d_call: TRBD2
j_call: TRBJ2-7
clone_size: -
cdr3_aa: CASSKNSGYEQYF
cdr3_nt: TGTGCCAGCAGTAAGAATAGCGGGTACGAGCAGTACTTC

v_call: TRBV12-3/TRBV12-4
d_call: -
j_call: TRBJ1-6
clone_size: many
cdr3_aa: CASSLGTGGSYNSPLHF
cdr3_nt: TGTGCCAGCAGCCTAGGGACGGGAGGCTCCTATAATTCACCCCTCCACTTT

v_call: TRBV7-3
d_call: TRBD2
j_call: TRBJ2-3
clone_size: -
cdr3_aa: CASSLKPMGGGWADTQYF
cdr3_nt: TGTGCCAGCAGCTTAAAGCCCATGGGGGGAGGGTGGGCAGATACGCAGTATTTT

v_call: TRBV5-1
d_call: -
j_call: TRBJ2-2
clone_size: many
cdr3_aa: CASSSAGLAGELFF
cdr3_nt: TGCGCCAGCAGCTCGGCGGGACTCGCCGGGGAGCTGTTTTTT

v_call: TRBV7-2
d_call: -
j_call: TRBJ2-5
clone_size: medium-sized
cdr3_aa: CASSTHLSQGETQYF
cdr3_nt: TGTGCCAGCAGCACCCATCTCTCCCAGGGAGAGACCCAGTACTTC

v_call: TRBV7-2
d_call: -
j_call: TRBJ2-1
clone_size: few
cdr3_aa: CASSLLLVFRNEQFF
cdr3_nt: TGTGCCAGCAGCTTACTTTTGGTGTTCCGCAATGAGCAGTTCTTC

v_call: TRBV7-3
d_call: TRBD1
j_call: TRBJ2-3
clone_size: medium-sized
cdr3_aa: CASSPGQGNTDTQYF
cdr3_nt: TGTGCCAGCAGCCCCGGACAGGGCAACACAGATACGCAGTATTTT

v_call: TRBV6-5
d_call: -
j_call: TRBJ2-7
clone_size: -
cdr3_aa: CASNREFSYEQYF
cdr3_nt: TGTGCCAGCAATAGGGAGTTCTCCTACGAGCAGTACTTC

v_call: TRBV6-1
d_call: -
j_call: TRBJ1-4
clone_size: many
cdr3_aa: CASSPNRDGKLFF
cdr3_nt: TGTGCCAGCAGTCCGAACAGGGATGGAAAACTGTTTTTT

v_call: TRBV6-6
d_call: TRBD2
j_call: TRBJ2-1
clone_size: medium-sized
cdr3_aa: CASSYKAGATSYNEQFF
cdr3_nt: TGTGCCAGCAGTTACAAAGCGGGGGCCACCTCCTACAATGAGCAGTTCTTC

v_call: TRBV20-1
d_call: TRBD2
j_call: TRBJ2-2
clone_size: few
cdr3_aa: CSAEFGLAGGNTGELFF
cdr3_nt: TGCAGTGCTGAATTTGGACTAGCGGGAGGTAACACCGGGGAGCTGTTTTTT

v_call: TRBV6-6
d_call: TRBD2
j_call: TRBJ2-1
clone_size: many
cdr3_aa: CASSYYSGTFGNEQFF
cdr3_nt: TGTGCCAGCAGTTACTATAGCGGGACTTTCGGCAATGAGCAGTTCTTC

v_call: TRBV10-2
d_call: -
j_call: TRBJ2-5
clone_size: many
cdr3_aa: CASRDRTDSETQYF
cdr3_nt: TGCGCCAGCAGAGATCGGACGGACTCCGAGACCCAGTACTTC

v_call: TRBV3-1
d_call: -
j_call: TRBJ1-2
clone_size: -
cdr3_aa: CASSQRGWSGYTF
cdr3_nt: TGTGCCAGCAGCCAGAGGGGGTGGTCCGGCTACACCTTC